The rows below give T cell receptor beta chains drawn from one sample of a study of post-analysis software for immune sequencing data. One entry per CDR3 protein, called by TCRdb with MiXCR from the PCR reads. The repertoire holds about 820,000 distinct CDR3 sequences, around 50% seen once, with approximately 4.5% in the top ten. Input material: blood. Source of these receptors: a girl aged 5-17 years with multiple sclerosis. CDR3s leave out the opening cysteine and the closing phenylalanine or tryptophan. Each record gives: V gene, J gene, CDR3 protein.

TRBV10-3	TRBJ2-7	AISERLAIYEQY
TRBV20-1	TRBJ2-7	SANGQEGYEQY
TRBV5-6	TRBJ2-3	ASSLVAFWTGLPDTQY
TRBV15	TRBJ2-1	ATSRDRMGAQHEQF
TRBV10-3	TRBJ2-7	AISKRITGGTSYEQY
TRBV12-3/TRBV12-4	TRBJ1-2	ASSFNRNYGYT
TRBV6-1	TRBJ2-7	ASSGQDGDEQY
TRBV20-1	TRBJ1-2	SARARGERYGYT
TRBV29-1	TRBJ1-1	SASGWLTEAF
TRBV14	TRBJ2-4	ASSQDWGTGEQY
TRBV6-4	TRBJ2-3	ASRAMGVADTQY
TRBV24-1	TRBJ2-7	ATSDWTSDKASYEQY
TRBV10-2	TRBJ2-7	ASLPGTAYEQY
TRBV7-8	TRBJ2-7	ASSTRMGQGPREQY
TRBV15	TRBJ2-7	ATSRELGPYEQY
TRBV29-1	TRBJ2-5	SVEVLPQETQY
TRBV20-1	TRBJ2-7	SASGTLKSYEQY
TRBV3-1	TRBJ2-3	ASSPGATAQY
TRBV7-3	TRBJ2-1	ASSLNLAGGRDEQF
TRBV10-3	TRBJ2-7	AISDPGYRYEQY